These 13 T cell receptor beta chains share one sample of origin, sequenced in a study of CD8+ T cells in alopecia areata. Treatment here: oral pan-JAK inhibitor, 5-10 mg twice daily. Extraction of RNA preceded its reverse transcription into cDNA, which served as the sequencing template. The assay was immunoSEQ multiplex PCR, and TCRdb's table has in-frame clones only and misses some. The repertoire holds more than 200,000 clones, 43% seen once, with about 2.4% in the top ten. The sequencing used CD4+ T cells sorted from blood, collected at approximately week 36, from a patient treated with tofacitinib. These receptors were obtained from a human donor with alopecia areata.

At least ten counts were recorded for this clone. This chain joins TRBV4-3 and TRBJ2-3, with TRBD2 matching 7 bases. This CDR3 contains 16 residues. The germline V gene encodes CDR1 LGHNA and CDR2 YSLEER. V lost 0 bases and J lost 4; bases outside the gene matches: 7. As DNA, the CDR3 is TGCGCCAGCAGCCAAGATCGGGGCGGGAGCGCAGATACGCAGTATTTT. Translating it yields CASSQDRGGSADTQYF.

This chain connects TRBV5-1 to TRBJ2-2; 12 positions agree with TRBD2. Germline CDR1 reads SGHRS; CDR2 reads YFSETQ. V lost 4 bases to trimming and J lost 4 bases; unmatched junction nucleotides: 5. The CDR3 spans 16 residues. The CDR3 sequence is CASSLQTSGSTGELFF. The CDR3 nucleotides read TGCGCCAGCAGCCTACAGACTAGCGGGAGCACCGGGGAGCTGTTTTTT.

This chain links TRBV5-1 with TRBJ2-3; maybe TRBD2 (5 bases). Trimming removed 4 bases from V and 0 bases from J, with 18 bases in between. Germline CDR1 SGHRS, CDR2 YFSETQ. There are 17 residues in the CDR3. The CDR3 is CASSTHKSGASTDTQYF. DNA for the CDR3: TGCGCCAGCAGCACCCACAAGAGCGGAGCTAGCACAGATACGCAGTATTTT. The variable domain in full, with the rest retrieved from reference TRBV5-1 and TRBJ2-3, is KAGVTQTPRYLIKTRGQQVTLSCSPISGHRSVSWYQQTPGQGLQFLFEYFSETQRNKGNFPGRFSGRQFSNSRSEMNVSTLELGDSALYLCASSTHKSGASTDTQYFGPGTRLTVL.

This clone was seen only a few times. The V and J genes are TRBV6-6 and TRBJ2-3; TRBD1 matches 8 bases. Per the germline V gene, CDR1 is MNHNY and CDR2 is SVGAGI (reference sequence). The CDR3 runs to 13 residues. With 8 bases clipped from V and 3 bases from J, the junction kept 4 bases outside the gene matches. The CDR3 is CASRDRRTDTQYF. The CDR3 DNA reads as TGTGCCAGCCGGGACAGGAGAACAGATACGCAGTATTTT.

This chain uses TRBV2 with TRBJ1-2, with D tentatively TRBD1 (5 bases). V lost 2 bases and J lost 0, with 16 bases in between. Germline assignment: CDR1 SNHLY and CDR2 FYNNEI. This CDR3 is 17 amino acids long. CDR3 bases: TGTGCCAGCAGTGAATCAGGGCGGCGGAGAACTAACTATGGCTACACCTTC. As protein: CASSESGRRRTNYGYTF.

This clone was observed a handful of times. The V and J genes are TRBV28 and TRBJ1-3; no firm D call. CDR3 size: 14 residues. Germline CDR1 reads MDHEN; CDR2 reads SYDVKM. Trimming cost V 5 bases and J 2 bases, with 10 bases left between them. The CDR3 reads CASSRLNTGNTIYF. CDR3 coding DNA: TGTGCCAGCAGTAGATTGAATACTGGAAACACCATATATTTT.

This clone has more than one count but fewer than ten. The chain recombines TRBV4-1 with TRBJ2-2, with 7 bases matching TRBD1. Germline trimming cut 8 bases from V and 6 bases from J; bases unmatched to any gene: 9. The CDR3 covers 14 residues. Germline lookup yields CDR1 MGHRA and CDR2 YSYEKL. In DNA form, the CDR3 reads TGCGCCAGCGAGAATACGGGACAGCCCGGGGAGCTGTTTTTT. This translates into CASENTGQPGELFF.

This rearrangement joins TRBV29-1 to TRBJ2-7; D could derive from TRBD1 or TRBD2 (5 bases each). There are 13 residues in the CDR3. In germline, CDR1 is SQVTM, CDR2 ANQGSEA. V was clipped by 4 bases and J by 6 bases, with 16 bases between them. As DNA, the CDR3 is TGCAGCGTTGTAGGGACGGTCGATAGCGAGCAGTACTTC. Protein product: CSVVGTVDSEQYF.

This clone was picked up a small number of times. The V and J genes are TRBV28 and TRBJ1-1, with TRBD1 matching over 8 bases. CDR3 length: 13 residues. Germline CDR1 and CDR2: MDHEN and SYDVKM. V lost 8 bases and J lost 6; bases outside the gene matches: 8. The CDR3 sequence: CASSGQGYSEAFF. CDR3 DNA: TGTGCCAGCTCAGGACAGGGCTATTCTGAAGCTTTCTTT.

In this sample, this clone turned up a few times. V gene TRBV7-2 combines with J gene TRBJ2-1, with TRBD1 matching over 8 bases. V gave up 3 bases and J gave up 8 bases; unmatched junction bases: 3. Germline CDR1 SGHTA, CDR2 FQGNSA. This CDR3 spans 13 amino acids. CDR3 amino acids: CASSLDRAYEQFF. The CDR3 DNA sequence: TGTGCCAGCAGCTTGGACAGGGCGTATGAGCAGTTCTTC.

The CDR3 here is CSVEPVRTGELFF. The DNA of the CDR3 is TGCAGCGTTGAACCAGTAAGAACCGGGGAGCTGTTTTTT. The chain employs TRBV29-1 and TRBJ2-2; D remains unclear. Germline-derived CDR1 and CDR2 are SQVTM and ANQGSEA. The V end was cut by 2 bases, the J end by 5 bases, with 9 bases between. The CDR3 spans 13 residues.

V and J are TRBV9 and TRBJ2-1; TRBD2 matches at 9 bases. There are 15 residues in the CDR3. V gave up 0 bases and J gave up 8 bases; unmatched junction bases: 6. Germline-derived CDR1 and CDR2 are SGDLS and YYNGEE. CDR3 protein: CASSVGAGGNHEQFF. The CDR3 nucleotides are TGTGCCAGCAGCGTAGGAGCGGGAGGCAATCATGAGCAGTTCTTC.

This clone was counted a few times. The chain combines TRBV30 with TRBJ1-5; TRBD1 might be the D (6 bases). The germline V gene encodes CDR1 GTSNPN and CDR2 SVGIG (reference sequence). The length of the CDR3 is 15 residues. Trimming stripped 3 bases from V and 0 bases from J, with 12 bases between. The CDR3 protein is CAWRPQGSSNQPQHF. As DNA, the CDR3 is TGTGCCTGGAGGCCACAGGGATCTAGCAATCAGCCCCAGCATTTT.